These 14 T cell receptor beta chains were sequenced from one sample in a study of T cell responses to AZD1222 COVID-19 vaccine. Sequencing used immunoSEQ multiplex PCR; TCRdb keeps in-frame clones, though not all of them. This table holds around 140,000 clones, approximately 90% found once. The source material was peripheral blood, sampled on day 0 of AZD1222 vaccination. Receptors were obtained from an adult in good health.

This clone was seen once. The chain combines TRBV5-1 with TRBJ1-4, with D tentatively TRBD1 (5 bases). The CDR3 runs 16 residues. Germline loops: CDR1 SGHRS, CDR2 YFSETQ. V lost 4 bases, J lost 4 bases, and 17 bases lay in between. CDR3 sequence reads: CASSRGLAGRNEKLFF. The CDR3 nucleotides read TGCGCCAGCAGCCGGGGGTTGGCGGGCCGTAATGAAAAACTGTTTTTT.

CDR3 nucleotide sequence: TGCGCCAGCAGCAGGGGGGGACAGGGTCCAGATACGCAGTATTTT. The encoded protein is CASSRGGQGPDTQYF. The rearrangement uses TRBV5-1 and TRBJ2-3, with 9 bases matching TRBD1. Per the germline V gene, CDR1 is SGHRS and CDR2 is YFSETQ. Losses at the gene ends were 4 bases for V and 4 bases for J; bases not matched to a gene: 7. The CDR3 is made up of 15 amino acids.

The CDR3 is CASSPSGGLYEQYF. The CDR3 bases are TGTGCCAGCAGTCCCTCTGGGGGACTATACGAGCAGTACTTC. This chain links TRBV28 with TRBJ2-7; 7 positions match TRBD2. Germline loops: CDR1 MDHEN, CDR2 SYDVKM. This CDR3 is built from 14 residues. The V and J ends lost 5 bases and 4 bases, in that order; junction bases with no gene match: 8. Complete variable domain (other parts from reference TRBV28 and TRBJ2-7): DVKVTQSSRYLVKRTGEKVFLECVQDMDHENMFWYRQDPGLGLRLIYFSYDVKMKEKGDIPEGYSVSREKKERFSLILESASTNQTSMYLCASSPSGGLYEQYFGPGTRLTVT.

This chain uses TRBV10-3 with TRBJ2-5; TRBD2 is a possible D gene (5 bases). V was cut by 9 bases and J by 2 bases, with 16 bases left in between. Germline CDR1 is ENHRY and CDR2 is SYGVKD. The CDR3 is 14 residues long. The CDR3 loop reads CAIGPSGSQETQYF. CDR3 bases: TGTGCCATTGGCCCGAGCGGTTCTCAAGAGACCCAGTACTTC.

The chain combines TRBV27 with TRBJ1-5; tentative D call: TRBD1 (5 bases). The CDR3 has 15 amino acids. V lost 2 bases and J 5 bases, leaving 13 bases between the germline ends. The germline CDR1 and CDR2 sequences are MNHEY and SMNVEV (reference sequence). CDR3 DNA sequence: TGTGCCAGCAGTTTAGGCTTCCCGGGACATCAGCCCCAGCATTTT. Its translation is CASSLGFPGHQPQHF.

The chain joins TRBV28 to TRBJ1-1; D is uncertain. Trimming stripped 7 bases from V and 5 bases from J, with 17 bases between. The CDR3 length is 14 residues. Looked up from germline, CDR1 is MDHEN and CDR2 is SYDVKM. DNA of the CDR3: TGTGCCAGCATCGCGCCGGGAGGAAAAACTGAAGCTTTCTTT. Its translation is CASIAPGGKTEAFF.

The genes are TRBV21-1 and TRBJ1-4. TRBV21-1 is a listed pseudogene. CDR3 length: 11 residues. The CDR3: CASSSDEKLFF. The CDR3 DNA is TGTGCCAGCAGCAGTGATGAAAAACTGTTTTTT.

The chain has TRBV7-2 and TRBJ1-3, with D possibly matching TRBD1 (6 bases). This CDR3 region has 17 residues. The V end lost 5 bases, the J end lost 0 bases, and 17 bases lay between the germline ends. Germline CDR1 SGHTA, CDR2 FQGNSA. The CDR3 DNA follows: TGTGCCAGCAGCACCATTAAGACAGGCGACTCTGGAAACACCATATATTTT. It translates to CASSTIKTGDSGNTIYF. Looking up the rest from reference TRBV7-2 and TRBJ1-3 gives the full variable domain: GAGVSQSPSNKVTEKGKDVELRCDPISGHTALYWYRQSLGQGLEFLIYFQGNSAPDKSGLPSDRFSAERTGGSVSTLTIQRTQQEDSAVYLCASSTIKTGDSGNTIYFGEGSWLTVV.

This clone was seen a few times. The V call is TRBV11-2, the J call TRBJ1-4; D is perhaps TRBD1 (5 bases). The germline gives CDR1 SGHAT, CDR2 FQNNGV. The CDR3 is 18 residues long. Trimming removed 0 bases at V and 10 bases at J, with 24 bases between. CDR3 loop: CASSLDPSRSGGFGKLFF. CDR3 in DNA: TGTGCCAGCAGCTTAGATCCCTCTAGGTCTGGGGGATTTGGAAAACTGTTTTTT. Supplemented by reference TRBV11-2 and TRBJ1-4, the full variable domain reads EAGVAQSPRYKIIEKRQSVAFWCNPISGHATLYWYQQILGQGPKLLIQFQNNGVVDDSQLPKDRFSAERLKGVDSTLKIQPAKLEDSAVYLCASSLDPSRSGGFGKLFFGSGTQLSVL.

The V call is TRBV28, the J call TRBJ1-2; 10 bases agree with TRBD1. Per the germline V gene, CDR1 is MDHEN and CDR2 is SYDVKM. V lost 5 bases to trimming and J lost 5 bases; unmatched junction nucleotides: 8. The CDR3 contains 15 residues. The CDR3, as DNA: TGTGCCAGCAGTGCCTCCGGGACAGGGGAATATGGCTACACCTTC. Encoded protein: CASSASGTGEYGYTF.

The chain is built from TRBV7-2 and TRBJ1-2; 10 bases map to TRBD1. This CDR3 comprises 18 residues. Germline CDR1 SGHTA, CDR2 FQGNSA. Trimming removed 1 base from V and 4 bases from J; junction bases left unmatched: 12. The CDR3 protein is CASSLGMGQGRGSYGYTF. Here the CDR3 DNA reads TGTGCCAGCAGCTTAGGAATGGGACAGGGGAGAGGATCCTATGGCTACACCTTC.

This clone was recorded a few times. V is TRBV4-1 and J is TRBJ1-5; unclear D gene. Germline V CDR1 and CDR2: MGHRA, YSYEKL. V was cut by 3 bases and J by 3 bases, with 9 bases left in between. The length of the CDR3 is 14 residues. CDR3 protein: CASSQSALNQPQHF. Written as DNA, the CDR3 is TGCGCCAGCAGCCAGTCAGCCCTCAATCAGCCCCAGCATTTT.

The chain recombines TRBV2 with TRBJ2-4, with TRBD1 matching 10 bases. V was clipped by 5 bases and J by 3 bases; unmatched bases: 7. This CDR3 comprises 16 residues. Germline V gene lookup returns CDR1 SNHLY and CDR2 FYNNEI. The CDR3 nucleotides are TGTGCCAGCAGTTATCGACAGGGGGCGGACAAAAACATTCAGTACTTC. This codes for CASSYRQGADKNIQYF.

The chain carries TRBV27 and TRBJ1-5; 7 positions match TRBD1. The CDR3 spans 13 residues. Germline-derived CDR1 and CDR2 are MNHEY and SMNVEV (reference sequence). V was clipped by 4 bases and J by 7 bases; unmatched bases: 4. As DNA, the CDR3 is TGTGCCAGCAGTTCACAGGGGTTGCAGCCCCAGCATTTT. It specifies CASSSQGLQPQHF.